The T cell receptor beta chain described here comes from a study of metastatic and nonmetastatic thyroid tumors. Whole-study context: Peripheral blood and tumor or nodule samples from malignant and benign thyroid patients were compared. Study-wide results and limits: Benign nodules were reported to have significantly lower TCR beta diversity than malignant thyroid tumors, in blood and tumor.

Source study methods: To classify distant metastasis in papillary thyroid cancer, a model was built from CDR3 differences across clinicopathological groups. TCRdb re-called the PCR reads through MiXCR. The V and J calls were determined by TCRdb, not by the authors. Here the sample spans about 38,000 clones, under 30% being singletons. As concerns this clone: Its matching antigen is unknown.

Among the patients, none had received any treatment before thyroid surgery. This CDR3 is built from 14 residues. Germline loops: CDR1 MNHNS, CDR2 SASEGT. J lost 0 bases, V lost 4 bases, and 2 bases had no gene match. This chain links TRBV6-1 with TRBJ1-1, with 7 positions matching TRBD1. The receptor was isolated from a male donor with papillary thyroid cancer or a benign thyroid nodule (not recorded which). Some clones in this sample may be carry-over from other donors' samples. The sequenced sample was blood. The CDR3 sequence: CASSGQGLNTEAFF. CDR3 nucleotide sequence: TGTGCCAGCAGTGGACAGGGTTTGAACACTGAAGCTTTCTTT.